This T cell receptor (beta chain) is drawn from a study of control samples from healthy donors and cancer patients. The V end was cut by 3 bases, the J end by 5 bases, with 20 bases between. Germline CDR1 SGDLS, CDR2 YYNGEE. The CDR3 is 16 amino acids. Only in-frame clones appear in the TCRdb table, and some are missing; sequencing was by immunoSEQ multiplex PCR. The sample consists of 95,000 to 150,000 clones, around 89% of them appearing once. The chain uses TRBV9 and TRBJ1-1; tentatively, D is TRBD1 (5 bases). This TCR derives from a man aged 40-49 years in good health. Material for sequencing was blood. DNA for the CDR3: TGTGCCAGCAGCGCTAACCGGGACTCGGGAGGGACTGAAGCTTTCTTT. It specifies CASSANRDSGGTEAFF.